Presented here are 24 T cell receptor beta chains from one specimen sequenced in a study of technical replicates of blood from several donors. Profiled with immunoSEQ multiplex PCR; TCRdb holds only in-frame clones, not every one. The table lists around 57,000 clones, about 95% of them singletons. Sequenced sample: T cells isolated from PBMCs. The receptors come from a human donor in good health.

The rearrangement links TRBV10-1 to TRBJ2-5; D might be TRBD1 (5 bases). The germline V gene has CDR1 WNHNN and CDR2 SYGVQD (reference sequence). Trimming removed 0 bases from V and 5 bases from J, with 19 bases in between. The length of the CDR3 is 17 residues. The CDR3 here is CASSESRQGRLRETQYF. In nucleotides, the CDR3 is TGCGCCAGCAGTGAGTCGCGGCAGGGCCGCCTCCGGGAGACCCAGTACTTC.

The chain uses TRBV5-1 and TRBJ2-2; TRBD1 matches at 9 bases. Trimming cost V 0 bases and J 4 bases; bases outside gene matches: 4. CDR1 is SGHRS, CDR2 YFSETQ, per germline. This CDR3 is 16 amino acids long. The CDR3 DNA reads as TGCGCCAGCAGCTTGGGGACAGGGGCTATCACCGGGGAGCTGTTTTTT. Its protein product is CASSLGTGAITGELFF.

V usage is TRBV10-3 and J usage is TRBJ1-1; possible D gene TRBD1, 6 bases. Germline CDR1 ENHRY, CDR2 SYGVKD. The CDR3 length is 12 residues. The V and J ends lost 2 bases and 7 bases respectively, with 8 bases between them. The CDR3, as DNA: TGTGCCATCAGTGAGGCGGACAGTGAAGCTTTCTTT. Translated: CAISEADSEAFF.

The chain employs TRBV5-1 and TRBJ1-1; D might be TRBD1 (6 bases). Per the germline V gene, CDR1 is SGHRS and CDR2 is YFSETQ. V dropped 6 bases and J dropped 1 base, with 10 bases sitting between them. The CDR3 runs to 13 residues. The CDR3 DNA reads as TGCGCCAGCACCCCGGACAGGAACACTGAAGCTTTCTTT. It codes for CASTPDRNTEAFF.

The chain links TRBV14 to TRBJ1-1; D unresolved. Germline V CDR1 and CDR2: SGHDN, FVKESK. V was cut by 3 bases and J by 3 bases, with 14 bases left in between. This CDR3 is built from 15 residues. The CDR3 nucleotides read TGTGCCAGCAGCCACCGAGGGTTTATTGACACTGAAGCTTTCTTT. Encoded protein: CASSHRGFIDTEAFF.

The chain couples TRBV11-2 to TRBJ2-7; tentatively, D is TRBD2 (5 bases). V shed 2 bases and J shed 2 bases, with 13 bases lying between them. The germline V gene encodes CDR1 SGHAT and CDR2 FQNNGV. The CDR3 is 15 residues long. CDR3 loop: CASSLKWRSPYEQYF. As DNA, the CDR3 is TGTGCCAGCAGCTTAAAATGGAGGAGCCCCTACGAGCAGTACTTC.

In DNA form, the CDR3 reads TGTGCCAGCAGCTACCCTCAGGGTTCACACAATGAGCAGTTCTTC. Encoded protein: CASSYPQGSHNEQFF. The chain combines TRBV5-4 with TRBJ2-1, with D perhaps matching TRBD1 (5 bases). Trimming shortened V by 3 bases and J by 5 bases, and 15 bases separated the two germline ends. Germline V gives CDR1 SGHNT, CDR2 YYREEE (reference sequence). There are 15 residues in the CDR3. Supplemented by reference TRBV5-4 and TRBJ2-1, the full variable domain reads ETGVTQSPTHLIKTRGQQVTLRCSSQSGHNTVSWYQQALGQGPQFIFQYYREEENGRGNFPPRFSGLQFPNYSSELNVNALELDDSALYLCASSYPQGSHNEQFFGPGTRLTVL.

The rearrangement links TRBV7-9 to TRBJ2-1, with 8 bases that match TRBD2. The CDR3 spans 15 residues. V dropped 2 bases and J dropped 6; count of bases not matched to a gene: 6. Germline loops: CDR1 SEHNR, CDR2 FQNEAQ (reference sequence). The chain's CDR3 is CASSLRASGFNEQFF. CDR3 coding DNA: TGTGCCAGCAGCTTAAGGGCTAGCGGGTTCAATGAGCAGTTCTTC.

The chain combines TRBV7-8 with TRBJ1-1; D possibly corresponds to TRBD1 (6 bases). CDR3 length: 17 residues. Trimming removed 5 bases from V and 4 bases from J, with 23 bases in between. Germline V gives CDR1 SGHVS, CDR2 FQNEAQ. The CDR3 nucleotides are TGTGCCAGCAGCCCTAGGGTGTTTGGGACAAGAGCCACTGAAGCTTTCTTT. Its translation: CASSPRVFGTRATEAFF.

The V gene is TRBV18, the J gene TRBJ1-2; no definite D call. Germline-derived CDR1 and CDR2 are KGHSH and LQKENI. V was pared by 2 bases and J by 5 bases, with 9 bases between. The CDR3 runs 13 residues. The CDR3, as DNA: TGTGCCAGCTCACCAGGGCGGGAGTATGGCTACACCTTC. Its protein product is CASSPGREYGYTF.

This chain links TRBV11-2 with TRBJ2-3; TRBD2 might be the D (5 bases). V lost 4 bases and J 1 base, leaving 9 bases between the germline ends. This CDR3 has 14 amino acids. The germline V gene has CDR1 SGHAT and CDR2 FQNNGV. The CDR3 here is CASSSGSGTDTQYF. The CDR3 bases are TGTGCCAGCAGCTCGGGTAGCGGCACAGATACGCAGTATTTT.

This chain connects TRBV29-1 to TRBJ2-7; 10 nucleotides match TRBD2. Trimming took 4 bases from V and 2 from J; bases not matched to a gene: 5. Germline V gives CDR1 SQVTM, CDR2 ANQGSEA. CDR3 length: 14 residues. CDR3 protein: CSVGVAGGAYEQYF. The CDR3 region has the DNA TGCAGCGTTGGGGTAGCGGGAGGTGCCTACGAGCAGTACTTC.

V usage is TRBV5-4 and J usage is TRBJ2-7, with 9 bases identical to TRBD1. This CDR3 has 11 amino acids. Germline loops: CDR1 SGHNT, CDR2 YYREEE (reference sequence). The CDR3 nucleotides are TGTGGCCGGGACAGGGCCTACGAGCAGTACTTC. Translated: CGRDRAYEQYF.

The CDR3 nucleotides are TGTGCCAGCAGCTTAGGTAGCGGGGCTCGTGATACGCAGTATTTT. Residues: CASSLGSGARDTQYF. The V call is TRBV11-3, the J call TRBJ2-3, with TRBD2 matching 8 bases. This CDR3 contains 15 residues. Losses at the gene ends were 1 base for V and 6 bases for J; bases not matched to a gene: 6. In germline, CDR1 is SGHNT, CDR2 YENEEA.

The chain carries TRBV10-1 and TRBJ2-1; D gene uncertain. Germline-derived CDR1 and CDR2 are WNHNN and SYGVQD (reference sequence). V was clipped by 5 bases and J by 13 bases, with 15 bases between them. This CDR3 region has 12 residues. DNA for the CDR3: TGCGCCAGCAGTCCTCCCCTTGGGCGACAGTTCTTC. Protein sequence: CASSPPLGRQFF.

The chain carries TRBV13 and TRBJ1-2; D not resolved. The CDR3 loop spans 16 amino acids. The V gene lost 3 bases and the J gene lost 0 bases, with 14 bases spanning the gap. CDR1 and CDR2 (germline): PRHDT, FYEKMQ (reference sequence). CDR3 bases: TGTGCCAGCAGCTTTAAAAACAGAAGAACTAACTATGGCTACACCTTC. This codes for CASSFKNRRTNYGYTF.

The genes are TRBV5-1 and TRBJ2-1; the match to TRBD2 covers 10 bases. This CDR3 is built from 16 residues. Germline V gene data show CDR1 as SGHRS and CDR2 as YFSETQ. The J segment lost 8 bases and the V segment lost 0 bases, leaving 8 bases of the junction unmatched. The CDR3 here is CASSLESGTSVHEQFF. In nucleotides, the CDR3 is TGCGCCAGCAGCTTGGAATCTGGGACTAGCGTCCATGAGCAGTTCTTC.

This chain connects TRBV28 to TRBJ2-3, with 10 bases that match TRBD2. Germline V gene lookup returns CDR1 MDHEN and CDR2 SYDVKM. With V trimmed by 4 bases and J by 5 bases, 3 bases remained unmatched. The length of the CDR3 is 14 residues. CDR3 DNA sequence: TGTGCCAGCAGTTCTAGCGGGAGTGTAGATACGCAGTATTTT. Its translation: CASSSSGSVDTQYF.

This chain joins TRBV6-6 and TRBJ1-5, with D perhaps TRBD1 (6 bases). This CDR3 comprises 14 residues. CDR1 and CDR2 (germline): MNHNY, SVGAGI (reference sequence). V lost 6 bases and J lost 0, with 9 bases in between. This chain's CDR3 is CASRGGDSNQPQHF. The CDR3, as DNA: TGTGCCAGCAGAGGGGGAGATAGCAATCAGCCCCAGCATTTT.

The rearrangement joins TRBV11-2 to TRBJ1-5; TRBD1 agrees at 8 bases. Trimming took 4 bases from V and 9 from J; bases not matched to a gene: 5. CDR3 size: 13 residues. CDR1 is SGHAT and CDR2 is FQNNGV in the germline V gene. CDR3 region: CASSYDRGRPQHF. The CDR3 DNA sequence: TGTGCCAGCAGCTACGACAGGGGACGGCCCCAGCATTTT. The full variable domain, completed using reference TRBV11-2 and TRBJ1-5, is EAGVAQSPRYKIIEKRQSVAFWCNPISGHATLYWYQQILGQGPKLLIQFQNNGVVDDSQLPKDRFSAERLKGVDSTLKIQPAKLEDSAVYLCASSYDRGRPQHFGDGTRLSIL.

The rearrangement links TRBV11-1 to TRBJ1-1; 9 nucleotides agree with TRBD1. Germline CDR1 reads SGHAT; CDR2 reads FQDESV (reference sequence). J lost 3 bases, V lost 4 bases, and 9 bases had no gene match. The CDR3 length is 16 residues. CDR3 residues: CASSYRGPGGDTEAFF. The CDR3 bases are TGTGCCAGCAGCTACAGGGGGCCCGGGGGGGACACTGAAGCTTTCTTT.

This clone turned up a few times. The chain recombines TRBV29-1 with TRBJ1-5; unclear D gene. Per the germline V gene, CDR1 is SQVTM and CDR2 is ANQGSEA. V lost 1 base and J 2 bases, leaving 6 bases between the germline ends. CDR3 length: 13 residues. Written as DNA, the CDR3 is TGCAGCGTTGAAGGTCAGGGCAATCAGCCCCAGCATTTT. This sequence encodes CSVEGQGNQPQHF.

The J gene is TRBJ1-4, the V gene TRBV29-1; D is unresolved. With 4 bases removed from V and 7 bases from J, the gap between germline ends came to 13 bases. Germline V gives CDR1 SQVTM, CDR2 ANQGSEA. The CDR3 length is 13 residues. For the CDR3, the DNA is TGCAGCGTTGGTGGGCTTCGTCGTGAAAAACTGTTTTTT. This translates into CSVGGLRREKLFF.

This chain uses TRBV6-5 with TRBJ2-7; possible D gene TRBD2, 7 bases. This CDR3 is built from 15 residues. V gave up 7 bases and J gave up 4 bases, with 20 bases separating them. Per germline, CDR1 MNHEY and CDR2 SVGAGI. CDR3 protein: CASTLTPRGGYEQYF. DNA for the CDR3: TGTGCCAGCACACTCACCCCCAGGGGAGGGTACGAGCAGTACTTC.